Below are 11 T cell receptor beta chains sequenced from a single sample in a study of regulatory T cells in long-lasting Graves disease. Building the TCR beta libraries relied on iRepertoire HTBI primers, and CDR3 regions underwent Arm-PCR. TCRdb reanalysed the multiplex PCR reads using MiXCR and keeps one entry per CDR3 protein. The sample lists under 700,000 distinct CDR3 sequences; about 16% were seen once. Time point described: newly diagnosed GD, antithyroid drugs for less than 3 months. Generation of the TCR library employed RNA extracted from PBMCs. The same data also contributed to another study, on T cells in Graves' hyperthyroidism and ophthalmopathy.

Sequenced material: peripheral blood mononuclear cells (PBMCs), taken at new diagnosis, from a patient treated with antithyroid drugs. The receptor source for this set is a woman between 40 and 65 years old with Graves disease.

There are many counts of this clonotype. This chain uses TRBV30 with TRBJ2-2, with TRBD1 matching 7 bases. J was trimmed by 4 bases and V by 8 bases; bases with no gene match: 7. The germline V gene has CDR1 GTSNPN and CDR2 SVGIG (reference sequence). This CDR3 is built from 13 residues. CDR3: CAEGGVGTGELFF. DNA of the CDR3: TGTGCCGAAGGGGGCGTTGGCACCGGGGAGCTGTTTTTT.

This clonotype appeared a few times. Possible read error: a much larger clone is one base away. The rearrangement uses TRBV30 and TRBJ2-7, with no clear D. CDR3 size: 13 residues. Germline V CDR1 and CDR2: GTSNPN, SVGIG (reference sequence). The germline V and J ends were trimmed by 0 bases and 3 bases, with 9 bases remaining between them. The CDR3 reads CAWSVRHFYEQYF. In DNA form, the CDR3 reads TGTGCCTGGAGTGTACGGCACTTCTACGAGCAGTACTTC.

This clonotype was seen more than once but under ten times. The chain has TRBV12-3 or TRBV12-4 and TRBJ2-3; 7 nucleotides agree with TRBD2. Trimming took 1 base from V and 7 from J; bases not matched to a gene: 11. This CDR3 region has 16 residues. This CDR3 is CASSLVGGGPGNTQYF. The CDR3 coding sequence is TGTGCCAGCAGTTTAGTGGGCGGGGGACCGGGAAATACGCAGTATTTT.

This clonotype was observed many times. The chain links TRBV6-5 to TRBJ2-7; 9 bases fit TRBD2. With 2 bases clipped from V and 2 bases from J, the junction kept 1 base outside the gene matches. Germline V gene lookup returns CDR1 MNHEY and CDR2 SVGAGI. This CDR3 has 14 amino acids. The CDR3 sequence: CASSYERGAYEQYF. CDR3 DNA: TGTGCCAGCAGTTACGAGCGGGGGGCCTACGAGCAGTACTTC.

This clonotype was picked up many times. The J gene is TRBJ2-1, the V gene TRBV7-8; weak D call: TRBD1 (5 bases). Between the trimmed V and J ends, which lost 7 bases and 4 bases, there was a span of 14 bases. CDR3 length equals 14 residues. The V gene's germline CDR1 is SGHVS and CDR2 FQNEAQ. The CDR3 DNA follows: TGTGCCAGCACCCAAGTAAGGGGATACAATGAGCAGTTCTTC. Its protein product is CASTQVRGYNEQFF.

This clonotype has at least ten counts. The V gene is TRBV5-6, the J gene TRBJ1-2, with D perhaps matching TRBD1 (5 bases). This CDR3 contains 14 residues. V shed 7 bases and J shed 2 bases, with 15 bases lying between them. Germline V gene sequence: CDR1 SGHDT, CDR2 YYEEEE. CDR3 sequence reads: CASGRGTGNYGYTF. The CDR3 DNA reads TGTGCCAGCGGACGGGGGACGGGGAACTATGGCTACACCTTC.

This clonotype was counted many times. The junction differs from germline at one of its ends, possibly a read error. V gene TRBV7-2 combines with J gene TRBJ2-1; D is ambiguous. The CDR3 runs 11 residues. The germline CDR1 and CDR2 sequences are SGHTA and FQGNSA. The DNA for the CDR3 is TGTGCCAGCAGCTTAGCGGGGTTCTTGGTCTTC. The encoded protein is CASSLAGFLVF.

The V gene is TRBV5-1, the J gene TRBJ2-1, with TRBD2 identical over 11 bases. Trimming at V came to 2 bases and at J to 5 bases, leaving 6 bases not matched to a gene. Germline lookup yields CDR1 SGHRS and CDR2 YFSETQ. The CDR3 is 16 residues long. The CDR3 here is CASSLPSGGNNNEQFF. CDR3 nucleotides: TGCGCCAGCAGCTTACCTAGCGGGGGGAACAACAATGAGCAGTTCTTC.

This clonotype was recorded at least ten times. The chain recombines TRBV20-1 with TRBJ1-4; weak D call: TRBD1 (6 bases). The CDR3 consists of 12 residues. Germline CDR1 is DFQATT and CDR2 is SNEGSKA (reference sequence). V was pared by 3 bases and J by 8 bases, with 10 bases between. As DNA, the CDR3 is TGCAGTGCTAGGGGGGCGGGCGAAAAACTGTTTTTT. It yields the protein CSARGAGEKLFF.

This clonotype was detected ten times or more. This chain joins TRBV28 and TRBJ2-5; D is unresolved. Trimming cost V 9 bases and J 4 bases, with 9 bases left between them. The CDR3 extends over 11 amino acids. Germline V gene data show CDR1 as MDHEN and CDR2 as SYDVKM. The CDR3 reads CASRIRETQYF. CDR3 DNA: TGTGCCAGTAGGATCCGAGAGACCCAGTACTTC. The variable domain in full, completed from reference TRBV28 and TRBJ2-5, reads DVKVTQSSRYLVKRTGEKVFLECVQDMDHENMFWYRQDPGLGLRLIYFSYDVKMKEKGDIPEGYSVSREKKERFSLILESASTNQTSMYLCASRIRETQYFGPGTRLLVL.

This clonotype is a singleton in its sample. The V gene is TRBV20-1, the J gene TRBJ1-5, with a tentative D call TRBD1 (5 bases). Trimming shortened V by 3 bases and J by 7 bases, and 16 bases separated the two germline ends. Germline V lookup: CDR1 DFQATT, CDR2 SNEGSKA (reference sequence). The CDR3 is made up of 14 amino acids. The CDR3 sequence: CSASIPPGGQPQHF. CDR3 nucleotides: TGCAGTGCTAGTATCCCCCCGGGGGGGCAGCCCCAGCATTTT.